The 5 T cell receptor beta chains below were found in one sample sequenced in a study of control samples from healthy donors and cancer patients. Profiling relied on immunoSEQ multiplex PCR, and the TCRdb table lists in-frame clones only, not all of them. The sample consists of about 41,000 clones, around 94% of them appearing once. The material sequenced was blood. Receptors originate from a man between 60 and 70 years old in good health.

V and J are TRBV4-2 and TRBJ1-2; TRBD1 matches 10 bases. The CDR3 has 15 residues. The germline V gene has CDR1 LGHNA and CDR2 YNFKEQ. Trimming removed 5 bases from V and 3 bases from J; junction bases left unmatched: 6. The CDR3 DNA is TGTGCCAGCAGCGGGAAGGACAGGGGGGACTATGGCTACACCTTC. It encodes CASSGKDRGDYGYTF.

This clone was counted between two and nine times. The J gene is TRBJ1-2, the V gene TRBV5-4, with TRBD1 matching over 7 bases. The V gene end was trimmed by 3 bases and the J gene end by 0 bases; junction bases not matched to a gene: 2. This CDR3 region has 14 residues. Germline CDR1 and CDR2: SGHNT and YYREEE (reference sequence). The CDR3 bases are TGTGCCAGCAGCTCACAGGGGTCTAACTATGGCTACACCTTC. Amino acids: CASSSQGSNYGYTF.

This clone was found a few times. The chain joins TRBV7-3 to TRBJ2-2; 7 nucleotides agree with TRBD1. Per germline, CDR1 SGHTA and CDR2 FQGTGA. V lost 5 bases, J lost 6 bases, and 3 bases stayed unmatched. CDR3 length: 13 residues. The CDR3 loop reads CASSHGQAGELFF. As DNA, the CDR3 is TGTGCCAGCAGCCATGGACAGGCCGGGGAGCTGTTTTTT.

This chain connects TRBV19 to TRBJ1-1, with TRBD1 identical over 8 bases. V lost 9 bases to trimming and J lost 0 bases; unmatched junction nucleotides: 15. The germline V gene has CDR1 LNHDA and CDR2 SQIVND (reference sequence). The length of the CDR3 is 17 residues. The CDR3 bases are TGTGCCAGCGGGACAGGCCCTCAGGGGATAATGAACACTGAAGCTTTCTTT. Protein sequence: CASGTGPQGIMNTEAFF.

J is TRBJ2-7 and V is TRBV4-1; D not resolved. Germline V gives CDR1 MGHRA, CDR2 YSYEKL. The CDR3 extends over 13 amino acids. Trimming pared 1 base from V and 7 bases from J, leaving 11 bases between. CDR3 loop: CASSQAPAREQYF. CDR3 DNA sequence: TGCGCCAGCAGCCAAGCCCCAGCGCGGGAGCAGTACTTC.